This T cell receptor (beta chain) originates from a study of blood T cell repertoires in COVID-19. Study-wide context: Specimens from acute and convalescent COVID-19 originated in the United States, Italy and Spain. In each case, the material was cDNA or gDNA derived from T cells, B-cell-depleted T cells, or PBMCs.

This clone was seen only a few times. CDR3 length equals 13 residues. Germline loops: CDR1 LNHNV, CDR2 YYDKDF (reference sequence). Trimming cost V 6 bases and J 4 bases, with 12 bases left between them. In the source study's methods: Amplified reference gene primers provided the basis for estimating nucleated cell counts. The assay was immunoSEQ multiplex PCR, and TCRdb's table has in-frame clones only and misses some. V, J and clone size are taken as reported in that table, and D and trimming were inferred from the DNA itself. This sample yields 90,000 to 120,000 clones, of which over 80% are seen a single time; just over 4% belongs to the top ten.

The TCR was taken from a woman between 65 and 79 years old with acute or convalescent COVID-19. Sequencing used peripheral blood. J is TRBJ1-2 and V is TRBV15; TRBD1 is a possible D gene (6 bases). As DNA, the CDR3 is TGTGCCACCAGAAAGACAGGTCCCTATGGCTACACCTTC. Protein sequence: CATRKTGPYGYTF.